The 22 T cell receptor beta chains given below trace back to one sample, sequenced in a study of T cells in Graves' hyperthyroidism and ophthalmopathy (dated by TCRdb to 2018 to 2020). The library was built by means of multiplex PCR. Sequencing took place on an Illumina HiSeq 2000. The TCR beta CDR3 regions were amplified from the RNA transcripts. A first-round RT-PCR of the TCR CDR3 used the HTBI primer set with the Qiagen OneStep RT-PCR kit. TCRdb reran the public reads through fastp at Q25 and MiXCR, keeping productive beta chains. Rows are unified per CDR3 protein, each entry keeping the most common DNA and genes. This sample gives about 350,000 distinct CDR3 sequences in total; 14% of them show up just once. Roughly 24% of the sample is taken by the ten largest. Material: blood. The receptors originated from a woman aged 30 to 39 with Graves' hyperthyroidism.

This clonotype came up many times. V is TRBV27 and J is TRBJ2-2, with 7 bases fitting TRBD1. Trimming at V came to 0 bases and at J to 7 bases, leaving 11 bases not matched to a gene. This CDR3 contains 17 residues. Germline V gene lookup returns CDR1 MNHEY and CDR2 SMNVEV (reference sequence). The CDR3 loop reads CASSLSLRGGAGGELFF. The DNA of the CDR3 is TGTGCCAGCAGTTTATCTCTCCGAGGGGGCGCGGGCGGGGAGCTGTTTTTT.

The CDR3 coding sequence is TGTGCCAGCACCCTGGGGGCCGGGAATCGGTATGGCTACACCTTC. It codes for CASTLGAGNRYGYTF. This chain joins TRBV5-8 and TRBJ1-2; tentatively, D is TRBD1 (6 bases). Trimming stripped 6 bases from V and 5 bases from J, with 20 bases between. There are 15 residues in the CDR3. The V gene's germline CDR1 is SGHTS and CDR2 YDEGEE.

The chain combines TRBV28 with TRBJ2-2; no firm D call. The CDR3 covers 12 residues. Germline CDR1 reads MDHEN; CDR2 reads SYDVKM. The germline V and J ends were trimmed by 5 bases and 6 bases, with 7 bases remaining between them. CDR3 sequence: CASSTLAGELFF. The CDR3 DNA reads TGTGCCAGCAGTACCCTCGCCGGGGAGCTGTTTTTT.

This clonotype occurred a few times. CDR3: CATSRPSENEQFF. For the CDR3, the DNA is TGTGCCACCAGCAGACCTTCGGAGAATGAGCAGTTCTTC. This chain connects TRBV15 to TRBJ2-1; no reliable D call. This CDR3 region has 13 residues. The germline V gene has CDR1 LNHNV and CDR2 YYDKDF (reference sequence). Deletions cut 2 bases from V and 7 bases from J, with 9 bases between.

There are many counts of this clonotype. V is TRBV20-1 and J is TRBJ1-2; 9 bases fit TRBD1. Trimming removed 6 bases from V and 4 bases from J; junction bases left unmatched: 12. Per germline, CDR1 DFQATT and CDR2 SNEGSKA (reference sequence). The CDR3 loop spans 15 amino acids. The CDR3: CSAERGQGVGYGYTF. The CDR3 DNA follows: TGCAGTGCCGAACGGGGACAGGGCGTCGGCTATGGCTACACCTTC.

The V and J genes are TRBV20-1 and TRBJ1-1; no clear D gene. The V gene lost 6 bases and the J gene lost 7 bases, with 9 bases spanning the gap. Germline CDR1 DFQATT, CDR2 SNEGSKA (reference sequence). The CDR3 contains 10 residues. This chain's CDR3 is CSAHQSEAFF. The CDR3 nucleotides read TGCAGTGCGCATCAGAGTGAAGCTTTCTTT.

V gene TRBV13 combines with J gene TRBJ2-1, with 13 bases identical to TRBD2. The CDR3 has 15 amino acids. Per the germline V gene, CDR1 is PRHDT and CDR2 is FYEKMQ (reference sequence). V lost 4 bases, J lost 7 bases, and 4 bases stayed unmatched. Here the CDR3 DNA reads TGTGCCAGCAGCTATCGGACTAGCGGGAGAAATGAGCAGTTCTTC. Translating it yields CASSYRTSGRNEQFF.

This clonotype was found many times. V gene TRBV25-1 combines with J gene TRBJ2-1; TRBD2 aligns across 11 bases. The trim removed 7 bases at V and 4 bases at J, leaving 3 bases unmatched. The germline gives CDR1 MGHDK, CDR2 SYGVNS. This CDR3 contains 14 residues. The CDR3 coding sequence is TGTGCCAGCAATAGCGGGAGGGCATACAATGAGCAGTTCTTC. Translating it yields CASNSGRAYNEQFF.

At least ten counts were recorded for this clonotype. As DNA, the CDR3 is TGTGCCTGGGCCGATGGGGCTAGCGGGAGGTACGAGCAGTACTTC. Amino acid sequence: CAWADGASGRYEQYF. This chain uses TRBV30 with TRBJ2-7; 11 bases fit TRBD2. Unmatched junction bases numbered 10, after V lost 5 bases and J lost 4 bases. The germline V gene has CDR1 GTSNPN and CDR2 SVGIG (reference sequence). This CDR3 spans 15 amino acids.

This clonotype occurred a few times. The J gene is TRBJ2-1, the V gene TRBV6-2 or TRBV6-3, with D possibly matching TRBD2 (5 bases). Trimming cost V 0 bases and J 4 bases, with 13 bases left between them. The CDR3 extends over 16 amino acids. Germline V gene data show CDR1 as MNHEY and CDR2 as SVGEGT. This CDR3 is CASSYSVRGEYNEQFF. CDR3 nucleotides: TGTGCCAGCAGTTACTCGGTCCGGGGAGAATACAATGAGCAGTTCTTC.

Many counts were recorded for this clonotype. The J gene is TRBJ1-2, the V gene TRBV30; D possibly corresponds to TRBD1 (5 bases). The CDR3 loop spans 12 amino acids. V gave up 4 bases and J gave up 8 bases, with 14 bases separating them. Germline loops: CDR1 GTSNPN, CDR2 SVGIG (reference sequence). The CDR3 is CAWIERGVGYTF. The CDR3 region has the DNA TGTGCCTGGATAGAGAGGGGCGTCGGCTACACCTTC.

This rearrangement joins TRBV30 to TRBJ1-3; a possible D gene is TRBD1 (5 bases). CDR3 length equals 16 residues. Deletions cut 2 bases from V and 6 bases from J, with 20 bases between. CDR1 is GTSNPN, CDR2 SVGIG, per germline (reference sequence). The CDR3 DNA sequence: TGTGCCTGGAGTCCCCGCTCCCGGCAGGGTTTAAACACCATATATTTT. It is translated as CAWSPRSRQGLNTIYF.

This clonotype appeared many times. The chain joins TRBV28 to TRBJ2-7; no clear D. Trimming took off 4 bases at V and 0 bases at J, with 10 bases between the two ends. From germline, CDR1 is MDHEN and CDR2 SYDVKM. The CDR3 contains 14 residues. Written as DNA, the CDR3 is TGTGCCAGCAGTTCGGCACAAAGCTCCTACGAGCAGTACTTC. This codes for CASSSAQSSYEQYF.

This clonotype was seen at least ten times. The chain uses TRBV7-2 and TRBJ1-2; D remains ambiguous. Germline CDR1 is SGHTA and CDR2 is FQGNSA. This CDR3 spans 14 amino acids. The ends were cut back, 1 base at V and 7 bases at J, with 13 bases in the middle. CDR3 sequence (DNA): TGTGCCAGCAGCTTAGACGCCCGGCCCGGTGGCTACACCTTC. It codes for CASSLDARPGGYTF.

This clonotype occurred a few times. V is TRBV5-8 and J is TRBJ1-1; D is perhaps TRBD1 (6 bases). The V and J ends lost 2 bases and 5 bases respectively, with 16 bases between them. This CDR3 has 15 residues. Germline CDR1 and CDR2: SGHTS and YDEGEE. Here the CDR3 reads CASSFPTGWVTEAFF. DNA for the CDR3: TGTGCCAGCAGCTTCCCCACAGGGTGGGTTACTGAAGCTTTCTTT.

This clonotype was picked up many times. The rearrangement uses TRBV11-3 and TRBJ2-1; 7 positions agree with TRBD2. Germline V gene data show CDR1 as SGHNT and CDR2 as YENEEA. V lost 2 bases to trimming and J lost 6 bases; unmatched junction nucleotides: 4. The CDR3 contains 14 residues. The CDR3 nucleotides read TGTGCCAGCAGCTTATGGGGCGGGAGCAATGAGCAGTTCTTC. The encoded protein is CASSLWGGSNEQFF.

This clonotype has a count of ten or more. This chain uses TRBV20-1 with TRBJ2-1, with a tentative D call TRBD1 (6 bases). The CDR3 length is 14 residues. The V gene's germline CDR1 is DFQATT and CDR2 SNEGSKA (reference sequence). Between the trimmed V and J ends, which lost 6 bases and 2 bases, there was a span of 14 bases. In DNA form, the CDR3 reads TGCAGTGCGGTATCAGGGGAACCCTACAATGAGCAGTTCTTC. Protein sequence: CSAVSGEPYNEQFF.

Points on this clonotype: One base away lies a much larger clone, so this may be a sequencing read error. The chain carries TRBV2 and TRBJ2-4, with a possible D match to TRBD1 (6 bases). Germline V gene sequence: CDR1 SNHLY, CDR2 FYNNEI. The CDR3 is 13 residues long. In DNA, the CDR3 is TGTGCCAGCATCCGGGACACCGAAAACGTTCAGTACTTC. Its protein is CASIRDTENVQYF.

There are many counts of this clonotype. V is TRBV2 and J is TRBJ2-1; D remains unclear. The V end lost 7 bases, the J end lost 1 base, and 5 bases lay between the germline ends. This CDR3 is built from 12 residues. Germline CDR1 SNHLY, CDR2 FYNNEI. In DNA, the CDR3 is TGTGCCAGCACTGGGTCCTACAATGAGCAGTTCTTC. Translated: CASTGSYNEQFF.

This sequence joins TRBV19 and TRBJ2-2, with 7 bases that match TRBD1. The germline CDR1 and CDR2 sequences are LNHDA and SQIVND (reference sequence). The V segment lost 9 bases and the J segment 3 bases; nucleotides outside the gene matches: 7. The CDR3 is 14 residues long. The CDR3 sequence is CASQGDRDTGELFF. In nucleotides, the CDR3 is TGTGCCAGCCAGGGAGACAGGGACACCGGGGAGCTGTTTTTT.

The J gene is TRBJ1-1, the V gene TRBV7-3, with 7 bases fitting TRBD1. V dropped 3 bases and J dropped 2; count of bases not matched to a gene: 6. The germline V gene encodes CDR1 SGHTA and CDR2 FQGTGA. There are 15 residues in the CDR3. The CDR3 sequence is CASSFGWTGNTEAFF. CDR3 coding DNA: TGTGCCAGCAGCTTCGGATGGACAGGAAACACTGAAGCTTTCTTT.

The chain uses TRBV9 and TRBJ2-6; 13 nucleotides align to TRBD2. Germline V lookup: CDR1 SGDLS, CDR2 YYNGEE. The CDR3 loop spans 20 amino acids. With V trimmed by 4 bases and J by 0 bases, 10 bases remained unmatched. The CDR3 reads CASSPRTSGRYSSGANVLTF. In DNA form, the CDR3 reads TGTGCCAGCAGCCCTCGGACTAGCGGGAGATATAGCTCTGGGGCCAACGTCCTGACTTTC.